These T cell receptor beta chains were read from a single sample in a study of blood T cell repertoires in COVID-19. Produced via immunoSEQ multiplex PCR; TCRdb's table is partial and in-frame only. The profile shows roughly 340,000 clones, 70% to 90% of them singletons. The specimen sequenced was peripheral blood. These receptors were obtained from a woman aged 30 to 39 with COVID-19, enrolled during active disease. Each CDR3 is given with its conserved first and last residue. The D gene is left open where the match is weak. Clone size is stated in some rows and not others, as once, few, many or a class when expanded.

d_call: TRBD2; v_call: TRBV7-2; j_call: TRBJ2-1; clone_size: NA; cdr3_aa: CASSYSGASYNEQFF; cdr3_nt: TGTGCCAGCAGCTATAGCGGGGCTTCCTACAATGAGCAGTTCTTC
d_call: TRBD1; v_call: TRBV11-3; j_call: TRBJ2-2; clone_size: NA; cdr3_aa: CASSSGQGGTGELFF; cdr3_nt: TGTGCCAGCAGCTCTGGACAGGGAGGAACCGGGGAGCTGTTTTTT
d_call: NA; v_call: TRBV14; j_call: TRBJ2-2; clone_size: NA; cdr3_aa: CASSQGEYGGGELFF; cdr3_nt: TGTGCCAGCAGTCAAGGGGAGTACGGGGGCGGGGAGCTGTTTTTT
d_call: NA; v_call: TRBV28; j_call: TRBJ2-4; clone_size: NA; cdr3_aa: CASSLQAKNIQYF; cdr3_nt: TGTGCCAGCAGTTTACAGGCCAAAAACATTCAGTACTTC
d_call: TRBD1; v_call: TRBV19; j_call: TRBJ1-5; clone_size: NA; cdr3_aa: CASSIGWTGVSNQPQHF; cdr3_nt: TGTGCCAGTAGTATAGGATGGACAGGGGTAAGCAATCAGCCCCAGCATTTT
d_call: NA; v_call: TRBV10-3; j_call: TRBJ2-7; clone_size: NA; cdr3_aa: CAIRTDTYEQYF; cdr3_nt: TGTGCCATCAGGACAGACACCTACGAGCAGTACTTC
d_call: NA; v_call: TRBV19; j_call: TRBJ1-1; clone_size: NA; cdr3_aa: CASSTRGGTEAFF; cdr3_nt: TGTGCCAGTAGTACCCGGGGGGGCACTGAAGCTTTCTTT
d_call: NA; v_call: TRBV19; j_call: TRBJ2-5; clone_size: NA; cdr3_aa: CASSMLAGETQYF; cdr3_nt: TGTGCCAGTAGTATGCTAGCCGGAGAGACCCAGTACTTC
d_call: NA; v_call: TRBV5-1; j_call: TRBJ1-5; clone_size: NA; cdr3_aa: CASSLGGQGQPQHF; cdr3_nt: TGCGCCAGCAGCTTGGGGGGTCAGGGTCAGCCCCAGCATTTT
d_call: TRBD2; v_call: TRBV7-2; j_call: TRBJ2-3; clone_size: NA; cdr3_aa: CASSSPSPRLAGVTDTQYF; cdr3_nt: TGTGCCAGCAGCTCGCCTTCCCCTCGACTAGCGGGAGTCACAGATACGCAGTATTTT
d_call: TRBD1; v_call: TRBV4-1; j_call: TRBJ1-5; clone_size: NA; cdr3_aa: CASSQDSGGSNQPQHF; cdr3_nt: TGCGCCAGCAGCCAAGACTCAGGGGGAAGCAATCAGCCCCAGCATTTT
d_call: TRBD1; v_call: TRBV2; j_call: TRBJ1-2; clone_size: NA; cdr3_aa: CASSRDRETGYGYTF; cdr3_nt: TGTGCCAGCAGCCGGGACAGAGAAACAGGCTATGGCTACACCTTC
d_call: NA; v_call: TRBV24-1; j_call: TRBJ2-7; clone_size: few; cdr3_aa: CATSDPLRWRPSSYEQYF; cdr3_nt: TGTGCCACCAGTGATCCCCTAAGGTGGAGGCCAAGCTCCTACGAGCAGTACTTC
d_call: TRBD1; v_call: TRBV11-3; j_call: TRBJ1-2; clone_size: NA; cdr3_aa: CASSPLTGLSGYTF; cdr3_nt: TGTGCCAGCAGCCCCCTGACAGGGCTTAGTGGCTACACCTTC
d_call: NA; v_call: TRBV7-6; j_call: TRBJ2-2; clone_size: NA; cdr3_aa: CASSFQSGELFF; cdr3_nt: TGTGCCAGCAGCTTCCAATCCGGGGAGCTGTTTTTT
d_call: TRBD1; v_call: TRBV28; j_call: TRBJ2-6; clone_size: NA; cdr3_aa: CASSLTGGRAF; cdr3_nt: TGTGCCAGCAGTTTAACAGGGGGAAGGGCTTTC
d_call: NA; v_call: TRBV28; j_call: TRBJ1-5; clone_size: few; cdr3_aa: CASARRGGGYQPQHF; cdr3_nt: TGTGCCAGCGCAAGGCGAGGGGGGGGCTATCAGCCCCAGCATTTT
d_call: NA; v_call: TRBV2; j_call: TRBJ1-1; clone_size: NA; cdr3_aa: CASDRGAYTEAFF; cdr3_nt: TGTGCCAGCGATCGGGGGGCATACACTGAAGCTTTCTTT
d_call: TRBD2; v_call: TRBV5-5; j_call: TRBJ2-3; clone_size: NA; cdr3_aa: CASSLAGTSGRAYTQYF; cdr3_nt: TGTGCCAGCAGCTTGGCCGGGACTAGCGGGAGGGCCTATACGCAGTATTTT
d_call: NA; v_call: TRBV14; j_call: TRBJ2-3; clone_size: NA; cdr3_aa: CASSPNRPGVRGTDTQYF; cdr3_nt: TGTGCCAGCAGCCCTAACCGTCCGGGAGTAAGGGGCACAGATACGCAGTATTTT
d_call: NA; v_call: TRBV9; j_call: TRBJ1-4; clone_size: NA; cdr3_aa: CASSVYGSPNEKLFF; cdr3_nt: TGTGCCAGCAGCGTATACGGGAGCCCTAATGAAAAACTGTTTTTT
d_call: TRBD1; v_call: TRBV2; j_call: TRBJ2-1; clone_size: NA; cdr3_aa: CASETGATYNEQFF; cdr3_nt: TGTGCCAGCGAGACAGGGGCCACATACAATGAGCAGTTCTTC
d_call: TRBD1; v_call: TRBV7-9; j_call: TRBJ1-2; clone_size: few; cdr3_aa: CASSPTQRDRDYGYTF; cdr3_nt: TGTGCCAGCAGCCCCACTCAACGGGACAGAGACTATGGCTACACCTTC
d_call: NA; v_call: TRBV10-2; j_call: TRBJ1-6; clone_size: NA; cdr3_aa: CASTYTGSNSPLHF; cdr3_nt: TGCGCCAGCACCTATACAGGGTCTAATTCACCCCTCCACTTT
d_call: NA; v_call: TRBV7-2; j_call: TRBJ2-3; clone_size: NA; cdr3_aa: CASSLLRAGTDTQYF; cdr3_nt: TGTGCCAGCTCATTACTGCGGGCGGGCACAGATACGCAGTATTTT
d_call: TRBD2; v_call: TRBV3-1/TRBV3-2; j_call: TRBJ2-3; clone_size: NA; cdr3_aa: CASSQLTSGSGTDTQYF; cdr3_nt: TGTGCCAGCAGCCAGCTGACTAGCGGGAGTGGGACAGATACGCAGTATTTT
d_call: TRBD1; v_call: TRBV24-1; j_call: TRBJ1-2; clone_size: once; cdr3_aa: CATSLGGQNFYTF; cdr3_nt: TGTGCCACCAGCCTAGGGGGACAGAACTTCTACACCTTC
d_call: TRBD2; v_call: TRBV10-3; j_call: TRBJ2-7; clone_size: NA; cdr3_aa: CAISGGGESRKYF; cdr3_nt: TGTGCCATCAGTGGCGGGGGGGAGAGTAGGAAGTACTTC
d_call: NA; v_call: TRBV7-6; j_call: TRBJ2-2; clone_size: NA; cdr3_aa: CASSQARGGELFF; cdr3_nt: TGTGCCAGCAGCCAGGCCCGTGGCGGGGAGCTGTTTTTT
d_call: TRBD1; v_call: TRBV6-5; j_call: TRBJ1-1; clone_size: NA; cdr3_aa: CATLAPDRDTEAFF; cdr3_nt: TGTGCCACCCTAGCCCCGGACAGGGACACTGAAGCTTTCTTT
d_call: TRBD2; v_call: TRBV20-1; j_call: TRBJ2-1; clone_size: NA; cdr3_aa: CSASGTSGDEQFF; cdr3_nt: TGCAGTGCTAGTGGGACTAGCGGCGATGAGCAGTTCTTC
d_call: NA; v_call: TRBV11-3; j_call: TRBJ2-3; clone_size: once; cdr3_aa: CASSRLASTDTQYF; cdr3_nt: TGTGCCAGCAGCCGCCTAGCGAGCACAGATACGCAGTATTTT
d_call: NA; v_call: TRBV11-2; j_call: TRBJ2-2; clone_size: NA; cdr3_aa: CASNHPGDTGELFF; cdr3_nt: TGTGCCAGCAACCATCCGGGGGACACCGGGGAGCTGTTTTTT
d_call: TRBD1; v_call: TRBV6-6; j_call: TRBJ1-6; clone_size: NA; cdr3_aa: CASSPRPTGGNSPLHF; cdr3_nt: TGTGCCAGCAGCCCAAGACCGACAGGGGGAAATTCACCCCTCCACTTT
d_call: NA; v_call: TRBV5-1; j_call: TRBJ2-1; clone_size: NA; cdr3_aa: CASSYLGGPEFF; cdr3_nt: TGCGCCAGCAGCTACTTAGGCGGGCCTGAGTTCTTC
d_call: NA; v_call: TRBV20-1; j_call: TRBJ2-7; clone_size: NA; cdr3_aa: CSASRQGNDEQYF; cdr3_nt: TGCAGTGCTAGTAGGCAGGGGAATGACGAGCAGTACTTC
d_call: TRBD1; v_call: TRBV11-3; j_call: TRBJ2-5; clone_size: NA; cdr3_aa: CASSTSTGGSEETQYF; cdr3_nt: TGTGCCAGCAGCACCTCGACAGGGGGCTCGGAAGAGACCCAGTACTTC
d_call: NA; v_call: TRBV5-1; j_call: TRBJ2-1; clone_size: NA; cdr3_aa: CASSLVGLDNEQFF; cdr3_nt: TGCGCCAGCAGCTTGGTGGGACTCGACAATGAGCAGTTCTTC
d_call: TRBD1; v_call: TRBV29-1; j_call: TRBJ1-2; clone_size: NA; cdr3_aa: CSVVGGQGYGYTF; cdr3_nt: TGCAGCGTTGTAGGGGGACAGGGCTATGGCTACACCTTC
d_call: NA; v_call: TRBV9; j_call: TRBJ1-1; clone_size: NA; cdr3_aa: CASSALPGHGNTEAFF; cdr3_nt: TGTGCCAGCAGCGCCTTACCGGGACACGGGAACACTGAAGCTTTCTTT
d_call: TRBD1; v_call: TRBV5-4; j_call: TRBJ2-7; clone_size: NA; cdr3_aa: CASSLGPGQGSLYEQYF; cdr3_nt: TGTGCCAGCAGCTTGGGCCCGGGACAGGGGTCCCTCTACGAGCAGTACTTC
d_call: NA; v_call: TRBV9; j_call: TRBJ1-2; clone_size: NA; cdr3_aa: CASSVPGYGYTF; cdr3_nt: TGTGCCAGCAGCGTACCGGGCTATGGCTACACCTTC
d_call: TRBD2; v_call: TRBV5-6; j_call: TRBJ2-3; clone_size: NA; cdr3_aa: CASSLLASGDTDTQYF; cdr3_nt: TGTGCCAGCAGCTTGCTGGCTAGCGGGGACACAGATACGCAGTATTTT
d_call: NA; v_call: TRBV2; j_call: TRBJ1-5; clone_size: few; cdr3_aa: CASSETDPNQPQHF; cdr3_nt: TGTGCCAGCAGTGAAACAGATCCCAATCAGCCCCAGCATTTT
d_call: NA; v_call: TRBV7-2; j_call: TRBJ2-5; clone_size: NA; cdr3_aa: CASSFPGTSQETQYF; cdr3_nt: TGTGCCAGCAGCTTTCCGGGAACTAGCCAAGAGACCCAGTACTTC
d_call: TRBD2; v_call: TRBV4-3; j_call: TRBJ2-2; clone_size: NA; cdr3_aa: CASSQGLTSGSYGGELFF; cdr3_nt: TGCGCCAGCAGCCAAGGCCTCACTAGCGGGAGTTACGGCGGGGAGCTGTTTTTT
d_call: TRBD2; v_call: TRBV2; j_call: TRBJ2-3; clone_size: NA; cdr3_aa: CASRLAGGADTQYF; cdr3_nt: TGTGCCAGCAGACTAGCGGGGGGGGCAGATACGCAGTATTTT
d_call: NA; v_call: TRBV6-6; j_call: TRBJ1-1; clone_size: NA; cdr3_aa: CASSYGGAEDTEAFF; cdr3_nt: TGTGCCAGCAGTTACGGGGGGGCCGAGGACACTGAAGCTTTCTTT
d_call: NA; v_call: TRBV7-9; j_call: TRBJ1-3; clone_size: NA; cdr3_aa: CASSLARETGRGNTIYF; cdr3_nt: TGTGCCAGCAGCTTGGCCCGAGAAACCGGGAGGGGAAACACCATATATTTT
d_call: NA; v_call: TRBV19; j_call: TRBJ1-1; clone_size: NA; cdr3_aa: CASSPWTGNTEAFF; cdr3_nt: TGTGCCAGTAGTCCGTGGACGGGAAACACTGAAGCTTTCTTT
d_call: NA; v_call: TRBV7-2; j_call: TRBJ1-2; clone_size: NA; cdr3_aa: CASSPPSRGLNYGYTF; cdr3_nt: TGTGCCAGCAGCCCGCCAAGTCGGGGGTTAAACTATGGCTACACCTTC
d_call: TRBD1; v_call: TRBV7-2; j_call: TRBJ1-5; clone_size: few; cdr3_aa: CASSLDRDRGVGNQPQHF; cdr3_nt: TGTGCCAGCAGCTTAGACCGGGACAGGGGGGTTGGCAATCAGCCCCAGCATTTT
d_call: TRBD1; v_call: TRBV29-1; j_call: TRBJ1-1; clone_size: NA; cdr3_aa: CSGGFNQGQGAMRAFF; cdr3_nt: TGCAGCGGGGGATTTAACCAAGGACAGGGGGCAATGAGAGCTTTCTTT